This T cell receptor beta chain was documented in a study of T cells after yellow fever vaccination. Whole-study results and caveats: Abundant contaminating clonotypes from the bulk population could appear in FACS-sorted repertoires. By day 5 rather than day 15, the secondary response had peaked, though it was weaker.

In this sample, this clonotype turned up a few times. No antigen is known for it. Trimming left V 1 base short and J 1 base short, with 10 bases between. The CDR3 has 15 residues. Germline V gene lookup returns CDR1 SGHRS and CDR2 YFSETQ. The study made its TCR cDNA through 5'RACE template switching. That step introduced a universal primer site along with UMIs. TCRdb analysed the 5' RACE reads with MiXCR anew, one entry per CDR3 protein. This table has some 350,000 distinct CDR3 sequences, 9.5% to 13% appearing once. This sequence was found in a man younger than 30 who received the YFV17D yellow fever vaccine. The J gene is TRBJ2-3, the V gene TRBV5-1, with D perhaps matching TRBD2 (5 bases). The sequencing here drew on PBMCs, taken on the day of the first yellow fever vaccination. The CDR3 region is CASSLSRRGTDTQYF. The CDR3 DNA reads TGCGCCAGCAGCTTGTCTCGGCGGGGCACAGATACGCAGTATTTT. The entire variable domain, with the rest obtained from reference TRBV5-1 and TRBJ2-3, is as follows: KAGVTQTPRYLIKTRGQQVTLSCSPISGHRSVSWYQQTPGQGLQFLFEYFSETQRNKGNFPGRFSGRQFSNSRSEMNVSTLELGDSALYLCASSLSRRGTDTQYFGPGTRLTVL.